Each of the 20 T cell receptor beta chains below was sequenced from the same sample in a study of blood T cell repertoires in COVID-19. Some clones are missing from TCRdb's copy, which holds only in-frame ones; the method was immunoSEQ multiplex PCR. The table lists fewer than 45,000 clones, roughly 87% of them singletons. The sequenced sample was peripheral blood. All receptors derive from a human donor in a cohort sampled during active COVID-19.

The chain combines TRBV4-3 with TRBJ1-2; perhaps TRBD1 as D (5 bases). The V end was cut by 1 base, the J end by 2 bases, with 11 bases between. Germline lookup yields CDR1 LGHNA and CDR2 YSLEER. This CDR3 region has 15 residues. CDR3 region: CASSQGRGGNYGYTF. CDR3 nucleotides: TGCGCCAGCAGCCAAGGGAGGGGAGGGAACTATGGCTACACCTTC.

This chain joins TRBV4-2 and TRBJ2-3, with 8 bases fitting TRBD1. V was clipped by 0 bases and J by 0 bases; unmatched bases: 11. The CDR3 extends over 19 amino acids. Germline CDR1 and CDR2: LGHNA and YNFKEQ. CDR3 region: CASSQDIGQGVPSTDTQYF. The CDR3 DNA follows: TGTGCCAGCAGCCAAGATATAGGACAGGGAGTCCCTAGCACAGATACGCAGTATTTT.

This rearrangement joins TRBV21-1 to TRBJ2-7; TRBD2, the D gene given by the table, was not confirmed from the DNA. TRBV21-1 is described as a pseudogene. There are 16 residues in the CDR3. The chain's CDR3 is CASSRGGGRVTYEQYF. The CDR3 DNA follows: TGTGCCAGCAGCAGGGGAGGAGGCAGGGTTACCTACGAGCAGTACTTC.

J is TRBJ2-1 and V is TRBV6-1, with a tentative D call TRBD2 (6 bases). Trimming removed 2 bases at V and 2 bases at J, with 13 bases between. Germline lookup yields CDR1 MNHNS and CDR2 SASEGT. The CDR3 is 16 residues long. The CDR3 reads CASSERAGNAYNEQFF. In nucleotides, the CDR3 is TGTGCCAGCAGTGAAAGGGCGGGGAATGCCTACAATGAGCAGTTCTTC.

V and J are TRBV10-3 and TRBJ2-3, with TRBD1 matching 8 bases. V gave up 7 bases and J gave up 3 bases; unmatched junction bases: 6. Per the germline V gene, CDR1 is ENHRY and CDR2 is SYGVKD. The CDR3 has 14 amino acids. The chain's CDR3 is CAIKDGQGTDTQYF. In DNA form, the CDR3 reads TGTGCCATCAAGGATGGACAGGGAACAGATACGCAGTATTTT.

The chain combines TRBV7-9 with TRBJ1-6, with TRBD1 matching 10 bases. CDR3 size: 15 residues. Looked up from germline, CDR1 is SEHNR and CDR2 is FQNEAQ (reference sequence). The V gene end was trimmed by 5 bases and the J gene end by 9 bases; junction bases not matched to a gene: 7. The CDR3 region is CASSLTGGDGSPLHF. The CDR3 DNA sequence: TGTGCCAGCAGCCTGACAGGGGGCGACGGTTCACCCCTCCACTTT. The full variable domain, with the rest looked up from reference TRBV7-9 and TRBJ1-6, is DTGVSQNPRHKITKRGQNVTFRCDPISEHNRLYWYRQTLGQGPEFLTYFQNEAQLEKSRLLSDRFSAERPKGSFSTLEIQRTEQGDSAMYLCASSLTGGDGSPLHFGNGTRLTVT.

Here the CDR3 DNA reads TGCAGTGCTAGGAAACGGGAGACCCAGTACTTC. Translation: CSARKRETQYF. The chain employs TRBV20-1 and TRBJ2-5, with D hard to call. The germline gives CDR1 DFQATT, CDR2 SNEGSKA (reference sequence). V was pared by 3 bases and J by 5 bases, with 7 bases between. The CDR3 has 11 amino acids.

The chain joins TRBV6-1 to TRBJ2-7, with D perhaps matching TRBD2 (6 bases). There are 15 residues in the CDR3. From germline, CDR1 is MNHNS and CDR2 SASEGT. Trimming removed 2 bases from V and 5 bases from J, with 16 bases in between. For the CDR3, the DNA is TGTGCCAGCAGTGAATTTGGGACTGGAGTCGACGAGCAGTACTTC. Translated: CASSEFGTGVDEQYF.

This chain joins TRBV5-1 and TRBJ1-6; TRBD1 matches 9 bases. In germline, CDR1 is SGHRS, CDR2 YFSETQ. CDR3 length equals 15 residues. V shed 5 bases and J 7 bases; nucleotides not matched to a gene: 7. In DNA form, the CDR3 reads TGCGCCAGCAGACAAGCCGGGACAGGGAATTCACCCCTCCACTTT. Protein: CASRQAGTGNSPLHF.

This clone has more than one count but fewer than ten. This chain joins TRBV29-1 and TRBJ1-1, with TRBD1 as a possible D gene (5 bases). The V end was cut by 7 bases, the J end by 0 bases, with 12 bases between. The length of the CDR3 is 13 residues. Germline V CDR1 and CDR2: SQVTM, ANQGSEA. CDR3 protein: CSATWTLNTEAFF. The CDR3, as DNA: TGCAGCGCAACCTGGACACTGAACACTGAAGCTTTCTTT.

This rearrangement joins TRBV6-2 or TRBV6-3 to TRBJ2-5; weak D call: TRBD2 (6 bases). This CDR3 spans 14 amino acids. The V and J ends lost 4 bases and 2 bases respectively, with 11 bases between them. The germline CDR1 and CDR2 sequences are MNHEY and SVGEGT. CDR3 region: CASSLGTPQETQYF. The CDR3 DNA reads TGTGCCAGCAGTTTAGGGACTCCTCAAGAGACCCAGTACTTC.

The genes are TRBV11-3 and TRBJ1-2; maybe TRBD1 (5 bases). The ends were cut back, 5 bases at V and 6 bases at J, with 16 bases in the middle. The CDR3 length is 14 residues. CDR1 and CDR2 from the germline V gene are SGHNT and YENEEA. The CDR3 loop reads CASSPGGTQDGYTF. The CDR3, as DNA: TGTGCCAGCAGCCCGGGGGGAACTCAAGATGGCTACACCTTC.

The gene calls are TRBV19 and TRBJ2-1; 7 positions match TRBD2. The germline gives CDR1 LNHDA, CDR2 SQIVND (reference sequence). J lost 3 bases, V lost 5 bases, and 7 bases had no gene match. The length of the CDR3 is 15 residues. CDR3 loop: CASSPLAVDYNEQFF. The CDR3 nucleotides read TGTGCCAGTAGTCCCCTAGCGGTAGACTACAATGAGCAGTTCTTC.

This clone was picked up a small number of times. The rearrangement uses TRBV9 and TRBJ2-1; 10 positions match TRBD1. This CDR3 spans 15 amino acids. Germline V CDR1 and CDR2: SGDLS, YYNGEE. Trimming removed 4 bases from V and 1 base from J; junction bases left unmatched: 2. The CDR3 spells CASSKGQGSYNEQFF. The CDR3 DNA sequence: TGTGCCAGCAGCAAGGGACAGGGGTCCTACAATGAGCAGTTCTTC.

This clone has only one observation. The chain couples TRBV5-1 to TRBJ2-2; TRBD2 agrees at 11 bases. The V segment lost 4 bases and the J segment 3 bases; nucleotides outside the gene matches: 5. Germline CDR1 reads SGHRS; CDR2 reads YFSETQ. This CDR3 is built from 16 residues. CDR3 region: CASSILAGADTGELFF. The DNA of the CDR3 is TGCGCCAGCAGCATACTAGCGGGAGCCGACACCGGGGAGCTGTTTTTT. The full variable domain, completed using reference TRBV5-1 and TRBJ2-2, is KAGVTQTPRYLIKTRGQQVTLSCSPISGHRSVSWYQQTPGQGLQFLFEYFSETQRNKGNFPGRFSGRQFSNSRSEMNVSTLELGDSALYLCASSILAGADTGELFFGEGSRLTVL.

The chain has TRBV18 and TRBJ2-1; D possibly corresponds to TRBD2 (5 bases). Trimming removed 2 bases at V and 7 bases at J, with 9 bases between. This CDR3 has 13 amino acids. Germline CDR1 is KGHSH and CDR2 is LQKENI. CDR3 sequence reads: CASSPGQRNEQFF. Here the CDR3 DNA reads TGTGCCAGCTCACCAGGGCAGCGGAATGAGCAGTTCTTC.

The rearrangement uses TRBV6-6 and TRBJ1-2; D may be TRBD1 (5 bases). The germline CDR1 and CDR2 sequences are MNHNY and SVGAGI (reference sequence). The CDR3 loop spans 13 amino acids. The V and J ends lost 0 bases and 8 bases respectively, with 10 bases between them. The CDR3 here is CASSYSTVWGYTF. The CDR3 DNA is TGTGCCAGCAGTTACTCGACAGTTTGGGGCTACACCTTC.

A single count supports this clone. The rearrangement joins TRBV7-2 to TRBJ2-1; TRBD2 matches at 14 bases. The V and J ends lost 3 bases and 10 bases, in that order; junction bases with no gene match: 8. CDR3 length equals 16 residues. Germline CDR1 SGHTA, CDR2 FQGNSA. The CDR3 region is CASSFGLAGGFEEQFF. DNA of the CDR3: TGTGCCAGCAGCTTCGGACTAGCGGGAGGATTTGAGGAGCAGTTCTTC.

This sequence joins TRBV2 and TRBJ2-3; 7 bases align to TRBD2. V lost 8 bases, J lost 9 bases, and 8 bases stayed unmatched. The CDR3 runs 12 residues. Germline V gene lookup returns CDR1 SNHLY and CDR2 FYNNEI. CDR3 coding DNA: TGTGCCAGCCTCGAAGTAGCGGGCACGCAGTATTTT. The encoded protein is CASLEVAGTQYF.

The rearrangement joins TRBV7-9 to TRBJ1-2; D is unresolved. In germline, CDR1 is SEHNR, CDR2 FQNEAQ (reference sequence). V dropped 1 base and J dropped 4 bases, with 4 bases sitting between them. This CDR3 contains 12 residues. In nucleotides, the CDR3 is TGTGCCAGCAGCTTAGATAGCTATGGCTACACCTTC. This codes for CASSLDSYGYTF.